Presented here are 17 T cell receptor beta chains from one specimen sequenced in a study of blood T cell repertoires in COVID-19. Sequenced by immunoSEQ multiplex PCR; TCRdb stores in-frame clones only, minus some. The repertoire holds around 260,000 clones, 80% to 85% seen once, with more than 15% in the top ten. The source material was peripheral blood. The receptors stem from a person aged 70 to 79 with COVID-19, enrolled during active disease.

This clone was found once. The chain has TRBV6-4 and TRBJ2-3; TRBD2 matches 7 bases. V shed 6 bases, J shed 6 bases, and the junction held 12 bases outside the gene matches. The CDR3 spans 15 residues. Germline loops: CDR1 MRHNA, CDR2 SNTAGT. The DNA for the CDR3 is TGTGCCAGCAGACGAAGCGGGATGGGGCGGGATACGCAGTATTTT. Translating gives CASRRSGMGRDTQYF.

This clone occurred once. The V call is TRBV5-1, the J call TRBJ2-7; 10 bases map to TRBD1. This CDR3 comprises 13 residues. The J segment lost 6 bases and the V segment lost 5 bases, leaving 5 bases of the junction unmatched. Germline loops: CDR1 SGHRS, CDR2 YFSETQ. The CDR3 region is CASSATGGSEQYF. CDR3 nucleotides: TGCGCCAGCAGTGCGACAGGGGGCTCCGAGCAGTACTTC.

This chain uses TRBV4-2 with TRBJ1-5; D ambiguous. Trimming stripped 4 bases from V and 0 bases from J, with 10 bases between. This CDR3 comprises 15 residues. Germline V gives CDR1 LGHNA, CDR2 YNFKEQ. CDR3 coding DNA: TGTGCCAGCAGCCGGGAGGGATATAGCAATCAGCCCCAGCATTTT. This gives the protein CASSREGYSNQPQHF.

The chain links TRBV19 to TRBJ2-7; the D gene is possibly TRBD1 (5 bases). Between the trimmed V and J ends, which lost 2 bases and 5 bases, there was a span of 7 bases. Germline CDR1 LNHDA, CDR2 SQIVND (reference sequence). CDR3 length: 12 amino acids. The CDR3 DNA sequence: TGTGCCAGTAGTATACCAGGGAACGAGCAGTACTTC. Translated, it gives CASSIPGNEQYF.

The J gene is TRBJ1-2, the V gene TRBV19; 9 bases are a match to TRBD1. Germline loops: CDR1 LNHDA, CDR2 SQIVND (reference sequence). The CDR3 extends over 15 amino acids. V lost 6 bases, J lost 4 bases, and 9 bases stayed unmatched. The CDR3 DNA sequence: TGTGCCAGTAGCACCCTAGGGACAGGGCTCTATGGCTACACCTTC. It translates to CASSTLGTGLYGYTF.

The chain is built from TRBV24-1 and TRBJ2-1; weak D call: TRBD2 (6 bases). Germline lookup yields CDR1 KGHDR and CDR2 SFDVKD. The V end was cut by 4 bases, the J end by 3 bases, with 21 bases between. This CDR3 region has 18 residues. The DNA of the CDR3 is TGTGCCACCAGTGAAACCACGGTTGGAGGGCCGGGCTACAATGAGCAGTTCTTC. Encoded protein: CATSETTVGGPGYNEQFF.

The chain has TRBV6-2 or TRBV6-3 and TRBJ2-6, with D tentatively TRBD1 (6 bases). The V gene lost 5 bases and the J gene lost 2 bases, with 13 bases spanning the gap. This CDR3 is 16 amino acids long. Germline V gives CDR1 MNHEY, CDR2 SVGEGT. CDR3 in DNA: TGTGCCAGCAGTCGGTCAGGGGCCCCTGGGGCCAACGTCCTGACTTTC. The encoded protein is CASSRSGAPGANVLTF.

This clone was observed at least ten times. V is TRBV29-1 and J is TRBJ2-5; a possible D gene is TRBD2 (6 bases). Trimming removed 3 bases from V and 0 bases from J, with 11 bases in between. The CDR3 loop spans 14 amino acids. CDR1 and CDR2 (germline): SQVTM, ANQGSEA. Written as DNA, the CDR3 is TGCAGCGTTGAGCTAGCGACGTACCAAGAGACCCAGTACTTC. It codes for CSVELATYQETQYF.

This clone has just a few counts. For the CDR3, the DNA is TGTGCCACCAGTGATTTGCATGGGGGGAGGGTAAGGAATCAGCCCCAGCATTTT. It codes for CATSDLHGGRVRNQPQHF. This chain links TRBV24-1 with TRBJ1-5; D is possibly TRBD1 (5 bases). The CDR3 contains 18 residues. V gave up 0 bases and J gave up 4 bases, with 18 bases separating them. CDR1 and CDR2 (germline): KGHDR, SFDVKD.

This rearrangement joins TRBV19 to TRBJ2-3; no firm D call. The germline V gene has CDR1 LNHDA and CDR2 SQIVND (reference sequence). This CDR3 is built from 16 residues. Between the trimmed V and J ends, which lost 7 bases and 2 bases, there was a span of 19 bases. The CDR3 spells CASNTRTGNYTDTQYF. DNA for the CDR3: TGTGCCAGTAATACCCGCACTGGCAACTACACAGATACGCAGTATTTT.

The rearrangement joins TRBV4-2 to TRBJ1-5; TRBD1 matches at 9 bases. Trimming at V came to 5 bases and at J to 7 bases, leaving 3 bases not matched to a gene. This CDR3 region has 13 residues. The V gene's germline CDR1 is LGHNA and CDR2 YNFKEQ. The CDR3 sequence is CASSSDRGQPQHF. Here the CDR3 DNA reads TGTGCCAGCAGCTCCGACAGGGGGCAGCCCCAGCATTTT.

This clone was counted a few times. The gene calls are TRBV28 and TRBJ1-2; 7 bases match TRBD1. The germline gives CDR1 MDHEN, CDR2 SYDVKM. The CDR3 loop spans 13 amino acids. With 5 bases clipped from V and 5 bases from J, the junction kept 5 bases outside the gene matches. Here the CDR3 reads CASSPGQKYGYTF. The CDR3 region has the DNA TGTGCCAGCAGTCCGGGACAGAAATATGGCTACACCTTC.

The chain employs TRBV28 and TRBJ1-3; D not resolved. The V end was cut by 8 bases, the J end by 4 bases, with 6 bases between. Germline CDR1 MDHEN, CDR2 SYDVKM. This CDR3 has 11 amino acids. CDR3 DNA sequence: TGTGCCAGCCTGGGCGGAAACACCATATATTTT. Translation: CASLGGNTIYF.

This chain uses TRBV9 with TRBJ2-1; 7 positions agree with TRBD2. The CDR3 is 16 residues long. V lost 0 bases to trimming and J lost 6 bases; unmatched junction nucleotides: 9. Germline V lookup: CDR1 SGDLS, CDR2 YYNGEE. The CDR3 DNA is TGTGCCAGCAGCGTAGCTACAGGACTAGTTTCCAATGAGCAGTTCTTC. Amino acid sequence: CASSVATGLVSNEQFF.

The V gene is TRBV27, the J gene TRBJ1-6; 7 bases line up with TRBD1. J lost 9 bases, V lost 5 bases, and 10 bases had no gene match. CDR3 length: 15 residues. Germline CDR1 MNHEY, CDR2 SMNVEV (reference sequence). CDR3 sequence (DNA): TGTGCCAGCAGTCCCCTCAGGGGGAAGGTTTCACCCCTCCACTTT. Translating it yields CASSPLRGKVSPLHF.

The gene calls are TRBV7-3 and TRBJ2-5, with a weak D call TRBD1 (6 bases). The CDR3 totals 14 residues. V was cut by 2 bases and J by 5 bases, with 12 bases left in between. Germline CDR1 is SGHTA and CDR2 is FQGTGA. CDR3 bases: TGTGCCAGCAGCTTACAGGGGTCGTCGGAGACCCAGTACTTC. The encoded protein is CASSLQGSSETQYF.

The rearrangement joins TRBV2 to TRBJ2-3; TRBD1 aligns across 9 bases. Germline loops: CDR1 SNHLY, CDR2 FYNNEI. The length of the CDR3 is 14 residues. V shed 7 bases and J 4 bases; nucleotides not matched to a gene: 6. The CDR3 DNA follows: TGTGCCAGCAAGTGGACAGGGGTCGCAGATACGCAGTATTTT. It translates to CASKWTGVADTQYF.